A single TCR beta chain is shown here with its context. Germline V gene data show CDR1 as SQVTM and CDR2 as ANQGSEA. The germline V and J ends were trimmed by 0 bases and 3 bases, with 8 bases remaining between them. This CDR3 is built from 13 residues. This sample was included in a study of patients with pleural tuberculosis. TCRdb called the reads again in MiXCR, with one record for every CDR3 protein. The sample records around 50,000 distinct CDR3 sequences, about 7.9% being singletons. The rearrangement links TRBV29-1 to TRBJ1-2, with a weak D call TRBD1 (5 bases). This receptor was taken from a human donor with pleural tuberculosis. CDR3 sequence: CSVEEGVDYGYTF. CDR3 nucleotide sequence: TGCAGCGTTGAAGAGGGGGTTGACTATGGCTACACCTTC.